This T cell receptor (beta chain) was documented in a study of blood T cell repertoires in COVID-19 (dated by TCRdb to 2020 to 2021). Regarding the study in general: Samples from collaborators originated in the United States, Italy and Spain and spanned both the acute and convalescent phases of COVID-19. The prospective study material was composed of cDNA or gDNA derived from T cells, B-cell-depleted T cells, or PBMCs. The dataset comprised deeply sampled blood TCRbeta repertoires from subjects exposed to, actively infected with, or recovered from COVID-19. The repertoires were released in a freely available public database meant as a resource for research on the immune response to SARS-CoV-2. Samples came from the ongoing ImmuneRACE study (first 160 participants) plus 1,254 subjects from 6 global collaborators. The sample metadata nearly always contained a de-identified subject ID, COVID-19 status, age in years and sex. HLA class I and class II types, where available, came from metadata supplied by the sample provider rather than from assay-based typing. Overall results and qualifications from the work: How much clinical and demographic metadata was included differed by source and by participant, and the metadata was provided uncurated.

In Seattle, one collaborating source enrolled patients while the infection was active and tracked those patients longitudinally over the course of disease. Whole blood was collected in K2EDTA tubes by collaborating institutions according to the institutions' own protocols. For TCRbeta analysis, collaborators shipped samples in one of three forms: frozen whole blood, isolated PBMCs, or DNA extracted from either of those sample types. TCRbeta CDR3 regions were amplified from genomic DNA using the immunoSEQ Assay, a bias-controlled multiplex PCR. Per the authors' processing: Within the assay, amplification of reference gene primers was used to estimate how many nucleated cells each sample contained. Sequence reads were collapsed and filtered to measure the absolute abundance of every unique TCRbeta CDR3 rearrangement. Productive Simpson clonality was computed per sample as the square root of Simpson's diversity index over productive rearrangements. TCRdb limited this immuneACCESS table to in-frame rearrangements with V and J called. A share of clones is missing; checked studies link under half to unresolved V genes, and the rest is unexplained. That table is the source of V, J and clone size, and D and trimming were worked out from the DNA. The sample records roughly 230,000 clones, roughly 80% of which are singletons. The leading ten clones occupy over 9.5% of the sample.

A remark on this clone: Its recognized antigen is unknown. No much larger clonotype is one base removed from it; base qualities were not supplied.

The CDR3 starts with the cysteine, ends with the phenylalanine, and has 17 residues. CDR3 DNA only is kept here, 51 bases in frame from base 1. Germline trimming amounts to 3 bases on V and 0 bases on J, with 6 as the count of junction bases outside the gene matches. In the germline V gene, CDR1 corresponds to SGDLS and CDR2 to YYNGEE. This chain joins TRBV9 to TRBJ2-3, with 11 central nucleotides matching TRBD2. The sequencing input was peripheral blood. This receptor was identified in a woman older than 75 with COVID-19, enrolled during active disease. This receptor carries the CDR3 CASSDRLAGGSTDTQYF. The bases read TGTGCCAGCAGCGATCGGCTAGCGGGGGGTAGCACAGATACGCAGTATTTT.